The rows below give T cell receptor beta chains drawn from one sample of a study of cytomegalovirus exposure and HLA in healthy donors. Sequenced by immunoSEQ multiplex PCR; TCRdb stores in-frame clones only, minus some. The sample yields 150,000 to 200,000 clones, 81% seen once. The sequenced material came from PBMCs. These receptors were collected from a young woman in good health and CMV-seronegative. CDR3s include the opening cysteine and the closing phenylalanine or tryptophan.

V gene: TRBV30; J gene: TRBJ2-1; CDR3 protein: CAWSREGGTGYYNEQFF
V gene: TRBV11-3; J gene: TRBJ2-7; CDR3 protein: CASSLATRGYEQYF
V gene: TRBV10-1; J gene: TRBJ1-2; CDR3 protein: CASSDDKGLGGYTF
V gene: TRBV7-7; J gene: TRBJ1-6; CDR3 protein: CASEAKQGDGNSPLHF
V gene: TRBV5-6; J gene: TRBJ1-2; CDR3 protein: CASSSRVGSYGYTF
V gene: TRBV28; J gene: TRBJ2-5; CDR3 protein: CASRSGGEGETQYF
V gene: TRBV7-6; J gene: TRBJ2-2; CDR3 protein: CASSLNWAPNTGELFF
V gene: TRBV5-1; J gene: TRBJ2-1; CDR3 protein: CASSLTSGSSYNEQFF
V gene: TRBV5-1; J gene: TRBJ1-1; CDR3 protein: CASSSDRGSNTEAFF
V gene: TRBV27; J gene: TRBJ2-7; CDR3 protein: CASSFASGSREQYF
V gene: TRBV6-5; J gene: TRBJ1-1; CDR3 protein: CASSYSYRPNTEAFF
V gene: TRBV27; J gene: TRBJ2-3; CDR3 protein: CASQQADTQYF
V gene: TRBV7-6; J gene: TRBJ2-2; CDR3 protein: CASSPSPLGVVGELFF
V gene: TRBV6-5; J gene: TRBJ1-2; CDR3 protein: CASRQRGGASYGYTF
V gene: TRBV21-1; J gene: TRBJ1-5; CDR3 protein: CASSKSAGNSNQPQHF
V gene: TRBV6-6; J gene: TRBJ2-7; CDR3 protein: CASRQGNYEQYF
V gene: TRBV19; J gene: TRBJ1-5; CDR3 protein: CASMRAASNQPQHF
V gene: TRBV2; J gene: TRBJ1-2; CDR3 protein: CASTHSGTDLDRYGYTF
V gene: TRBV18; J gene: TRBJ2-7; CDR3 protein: CASSARSGRRYEQYF
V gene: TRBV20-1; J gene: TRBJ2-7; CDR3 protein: CSATVNEQYF
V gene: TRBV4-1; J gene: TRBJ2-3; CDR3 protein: CASSLAILREGLDTQYF
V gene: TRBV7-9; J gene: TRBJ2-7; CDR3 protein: CASSPPGLATPYEQYF
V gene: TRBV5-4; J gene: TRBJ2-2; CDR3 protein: CASSSLAGGTGELFF
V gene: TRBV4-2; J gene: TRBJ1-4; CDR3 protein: CASSQEVLGQQVNEKLFF
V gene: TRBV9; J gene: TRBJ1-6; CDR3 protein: CASSARDINSPLHF
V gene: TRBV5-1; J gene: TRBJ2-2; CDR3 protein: CASSPGGRRAGELFF
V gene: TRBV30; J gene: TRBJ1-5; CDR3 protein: CAWSPTHREGDSNQPQHF
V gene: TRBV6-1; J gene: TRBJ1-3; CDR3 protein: CASSESRGTSGNTIYF
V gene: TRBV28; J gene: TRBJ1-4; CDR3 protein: CASSLGSPLGEKLFF
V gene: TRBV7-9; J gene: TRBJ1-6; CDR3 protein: CASSFEEGGYNSPLHF
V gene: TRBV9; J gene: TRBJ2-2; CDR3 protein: CASSPYRLNTGELFF
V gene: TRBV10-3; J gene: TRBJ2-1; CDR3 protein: CAIRDRSYNEQFF
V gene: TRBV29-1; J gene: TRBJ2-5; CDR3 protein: CSAKTSGGVETQYF
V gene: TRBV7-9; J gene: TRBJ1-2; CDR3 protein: CASSLLEYNYGYTF
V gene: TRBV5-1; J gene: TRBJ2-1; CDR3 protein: CASSGQGYSYNEQFF
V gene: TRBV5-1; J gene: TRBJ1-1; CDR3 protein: CASSLFPPRVRTPNTEAFF
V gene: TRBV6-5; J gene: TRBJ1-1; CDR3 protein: CASSYSSPNTEAFF
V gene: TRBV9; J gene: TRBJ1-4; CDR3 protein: CASSADRTTNEKLFF
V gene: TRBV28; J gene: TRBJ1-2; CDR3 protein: CASSFGQGRDYGYTF
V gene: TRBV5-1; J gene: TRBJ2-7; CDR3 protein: CASSHQPGQGLIEQYF
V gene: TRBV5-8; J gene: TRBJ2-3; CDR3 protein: CASSLGGHPTDTQYF
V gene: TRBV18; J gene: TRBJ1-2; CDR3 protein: CASSPGRQAKPHGYTF
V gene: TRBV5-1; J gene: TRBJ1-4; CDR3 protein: CASSSGGIEGRREKLFF